The clone carrying this T cell receptor (beta chain) has only a few counts. These data are taken from a study of T cells after yellow fever vaccination. A single record per CDR3 protein comes from TCRdb applying MiXCR to the 5' RACE reads. The sample holds fewer than 350,000 distinct CDR3 sequences, 8.5% to 9% seen once. The germline gives CDR1 SGHTA, CDR2 FQGNSA. The CDR3 has 14 amino acids. J lost 6 bases, V lost 5 bases, and 8 bases had no gene match. The V call is TRBV7-2, the J call TRBJ1-2; 8 nucleotides agree with TRBD1. The source of this sequence is a man between 18 and 29 years old who received the YFV17D yellow fever vaccine. This specimen consisted of PBMCs, obtained on the day of the first yellow fever vaccination. The CDR3 region is CASSPTTGVDGYTF. DNA for the CDR3: TGTGCCAGCAGCCCGACGACAGGGGTCGATGGCTACACCTTC.